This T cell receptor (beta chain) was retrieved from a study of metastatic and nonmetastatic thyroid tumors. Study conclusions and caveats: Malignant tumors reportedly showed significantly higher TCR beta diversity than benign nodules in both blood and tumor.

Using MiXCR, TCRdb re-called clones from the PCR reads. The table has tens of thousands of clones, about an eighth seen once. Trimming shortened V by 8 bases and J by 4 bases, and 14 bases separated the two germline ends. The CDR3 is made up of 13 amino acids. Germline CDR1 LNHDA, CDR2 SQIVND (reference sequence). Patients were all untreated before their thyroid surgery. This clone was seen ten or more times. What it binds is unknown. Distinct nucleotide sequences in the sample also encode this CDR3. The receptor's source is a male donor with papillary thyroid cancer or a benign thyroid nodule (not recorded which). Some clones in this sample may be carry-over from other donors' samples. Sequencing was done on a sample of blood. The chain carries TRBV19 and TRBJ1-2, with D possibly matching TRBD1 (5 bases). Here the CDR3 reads CASGGSWPYGYTF. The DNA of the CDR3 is TGTGCCAGTGGGGGGTCGTGGCCCTATGGCTACACCTTC.